The sequence of this T cell receptor (beta chain) was determined in a study of sequential checkpoint blockade in melanoma. This clone appeared a single time. The CDR3 length is 19 residues. V shed 5 bases, J shed 5 bases, and the junction held 17 bases outside the gene matches. The germline CDR1 and CDR2 sequences are PRHDT and FYEKMQ (reference sequence). Using immunoSEQ multiplex PCR, the repertoire was profiled, and TCRdb retains in-frame clones only, with some absent. Of 35,000 to 50,000 clones in the sample, roughly 90% were seen once. Treatment given: randomized to nivolumab then ipilimumab (arm A) or the reverse (arm B). None of the patients previously received DNA-damaging chemotherapy. PBMC sorting kept live CD3+CD8+ cells without CD19 or CD56.

The sample in question was CD8+ T cells sorted from blood (inferred from file names), obtained from a patient given nivolumab and ipilimumab in sequence. The sequence was collected from a human donor with melanoma. The genes are TRBV13 and TRBJ2-2; 10 bases are shared with TRBD2. CDR3 DNA sequence: TGTGCCAGCAGCCCGTCGAGTGGTCTAGCGGGAGAGAAGACCGGGGAGCTGTTTTTT. It codes for CASSPSSGLAGEKTGELFF.